This entry lists 30 T cell receptor beta chains sequenced from one sample in a study of CD8 T cells in ankylosing spondylitis. Study-wide points: What seemed typical of ankylosing spondylitis blood was a TCR beta motif built from roughly eight highly homologous variants.

What these receptors recognize is not known. TCRdb re-analysed the 5' RACE reads in MiXCR, keeping a single row per CDR3 protein. The sample includes under 550,000 distinct CDR3 sequences, roughly 26% of them seen just once. Sequences were obtained from blood, either unsorted or a sorted T cell fraction (not recorded which). The receptors derive from a male donor with ankylosing spondylitis.

This clonotype was seen once. This rearrangement joins TRBV7-2 to TRBJ1-6; 8 bases map to TRBD1. The germline CDR1 and CDR2 sequences are SGHTA and FQGNSA. J gave up 8 bases and V 5 bases, and 8 bases lay outside the gene matches. The CDR3 covers 15 residues. In DNA form, the CDR3 reads TGTGCCAGCAGCATGAGACAGGGGACGGATTCACCCCTCCACTTT. Translating it yields CASSMRQGTDSPLHF.

The count of this clonotype is one. The genes are TRBV27 and TRBJ2-1; tentatively, D is TRBD2 (5 bases). The CDR3 has 14 residues. Trimming took off 6 bases at V and 3 bases at J, with 12 bases between the two ends. The germline gives CDR1 MNHEY, CDR2 SMNVEV (reference sequence). CDR3 sequence: CASRKYRGYNEQFF. The CDR3 nucleotides are TGTGCCAGCAGAAAATACCGGGGCTACAATGAGCAGTTCTTC.

This clonotype was detected only a few times. The J gene is TRBJ2-3, the V gene TRBV20-1; D is possibly TRBD2 (6 bases). Trimming cost V 5 bases and J 2 bases, with 14 bases left between them. The CDR3 is 14 amino acids. Germline loops: CDR1 DFQATT, CDR2 SNEGSKA (reference sequence). The CDR3 spells CSAFIAAYTDTQYF. In nucleotides, the CDR3 is TGCAGTGCTTTTATAGCGGCCTACACAGATACGCAGTATTTT.

The chain couples TRBV5-6 to TRBJ2-2; possible D gene TRBD1, 6 bases. Trimming pared 2 bases from V and 1 base from J, leaving 9 bases between. Germline V gene sequence: CDR1 SGHDT, CDR2 YYEEEE. The CDR3 totals 15 residues. CDR3 region: CASSFPTGNTGELFF. CDR3 DNA: TGTGCCAGCAGCTTTCCGACAGGGAACACCGGGGAGCTGTTTTTT.

This chain joins TRBV12-3 or TRBV12-4 and TRBJ2-7, with 7 bases identical to TRBD2. The V and J ends lost 3 bases and 7 bases, in that order; junction bases with no gene match: 3. This CDR3 has 12 amino acids. CDR3 in DNA: TGTGCCAGCAGTTTTGGAGCGGGGGAGCAGTACGTC. Translating gives CASSFGAGEQYV.

This clonotype turned up a few times. The rearrangement links TRBV5-1 to TRBJ2-1; 15 bases fit TRBD2. Per germline, CDR1 SGHRS and CDR2 YFSETQ. The CDR3 sequence is 16 residues long. V gave up 4 bases and J gave up 10 bases; unmatched junction bases: 9. This CDR3 is CASSDLGLAGGGEQFF. CDR3 DNA sequence: TGCGCCAGCAGCGACCTGGGACTAGCGGGAGGCGGAGAGCAGTTCTTC.

V and J are TRBV10-2 and TRBJ1-5; TRBD1 is a possible D gene (5 bases). The CDR3 runs 13 residues. Trimming left V 4 bases short and J 3 bases short, with 7 bases between. CDR1 and CDR2 from the germline V gene are WSHSY and SAAADI. The CDR3 loop reads CASSGQTNQPQHF. Here the CDR3 DNA reads TGCGCCAGCAGTGGACAGACCAATCAGCCCCAGCATTTT.

The gene calls are TRBV20-1 and TRBJ2-7; D may be TRBD1 or TRBD2 (5 bases each). CDR1 and CDR2 (germline): DFQATT, SNEGSKA (reference sequence). V was trimmed by 6 bases and J by 6 bases, leaving 21 bases between them. CDR3 length: 14 amino acids. The DNA for the CDR3 is TGCAGTGCCCGAGATCAGGGATTCGGGGTCGAGCAGTACTTC. Protein product: CSARDQGFGVEQYF.

In its sample, this clonotype was seen many times. The chain employs TRBV7-2 and TRBJ1-2; D gene uncertain. This CDR3 has 15 residues. In germline, CDR1 is SGHTA, CDR2 FQGNSA. V lost 5 bases and J 0 bases, leaving 13 bases between the germline ends. The CDR3 region has the DNA TGTGCCAGCAGCCTTACAGCGACTCCTAACTATGGCTACACCTTC. Its translation is CASSLTATPNYGYTF.

This clonotype was found a few times. This rearrangement joins TRBV10-3 to TRBJ2-1, with 8 bases matching TRBD1. V dropped 11 bases and J dropped 7; count of bases not matched to a gene: 13. Germline V lookup: CDR1 ENHRY, CDR2 SYGVKD. CDR3 length: 14 amino acids. The CDR3 nucleotides are TGTGCCCTAAAGGACAGGGAGACGTCAAATGAGCAGTTCTTC. Amino acid sequence: CALKDRETSNEQFF.

CDR3 in amino acids: CASSWGYHRSYNEQFF. The DNA for the CDR3 is TGCGCCAGCAGCTGGGGCTACCATCGCTCCTACAATGAGCAGTTCTTC. The V gene is TRBV5-1, the J gene TRBJ2-1; tentative D call: TRBD1 (5 bases). V lost 3 bases and J lost 0, with 13 bases in between. Germline assignment: CDR1 SGHRS and CDR2 YFSETQ. This CDR3 is built from 16 residues.

This clonotype was found a few times. The chain carries TRBV7-2 and TRBJ1-2; D is possibly TRBD1 (6 bases). Germline loops: CDR1 SGHTA, CDR2 FQGNSA. This CDR3 has 17 residues. Between the trimmed V and J ends, which lost 1 base and 0 bases, there was a span of 15 bases. The CDR3 loop reads CASSLVGPDRTNYGYTF. Written as DNA, the CDR3 is TGTGCCAGCAGCTTAGTGGGTCCGGACAGAACTAACTATGGCTACACCTTC.

CDR3 region: CASSNPGLAEDTQYF. In DNA, the CDR3 is TGTGCCAGCAGCAATCCGGGACTAGCGGAGGATACGCAGTATTTT. This chain uses TRBV4-2 with TRBJ2-3, with TRBD2 identical over 11 bases. V gave up 5 bases and J gave up 6 bases; unmatched junction bases: 7. The V gene's germline CDR1 is LGHNA and CDR2 YNFKEQ. This CDR3 comprises 15 residues.

V is TRBV25-1 and J is TRBJ1-6, with D perhaps matching TRBD1 (6 bases). Trimming stripped 6 bases from V and 7 bases from J, with 13 bases between. This CDR3 has 14 residues. Germline lookup yields CDR1 MGHDK and CDR2 SYGVNS. In DNA, the CDR3 is TGTGCCAGCAGACAGGGAGAGGGGAATTCACCCCTCCACTTT. It is translated as CASRQGEGNSPLHF.

The J gene is TRBJ2-7, the V gene TRBV29-1; TRBD1 might be the D (5 bases). The CDR3 contains 14 residues. V shed 1 base and J shed 3 bases, with 13 bases lying between them. Germline CDR1 and CDR2: SQVTM and ANQGSEA. DNA for the CDR3: TGCAGCGTTGAAGTGAGCCAGGGCAACTACGAGCAGTACTTC. Its translation: CSVEVSQGNYEQYF.

With respect to this clonotype: One junction end disagrees with the germline gene, perhaps due to a read error. V is TRBV28 and J is TRBJ1-5; no clear D. CDR1 and CDR2 (germline): MDHEN, SYDVKM. CDR3 length equals 12 residues. The CDR3 loop is CASILDAQPQHF. The CDR3 nucleotides are TGTGCCAGCATTTTAGACGCACAGCCCCAGCATTTT.

This clonotype was seen only once. V is TRBV20-1 and J is TRBJ2-1; D is possibly TRBD1 or TRBD2 (5 bases each). Germline lookup yields CDR1 DFQATT and CDR2 SNEGSKA (reference sequence). The CDR3 sequence is 14 residues long. Trimming removed 3 bases at V and 3 bases at J, with 12 bases between. CDR3 loop: CSARKGSDYNEQFF. For the CDR3, the DNA is TGCAGTGCTAGGAAGGGGAGCGACTACAATGAGCAGTTCTTC.

The chain combines TRBV3-1 with TRBJ2-1, with 8 bases identical to TRBD2. CDR1 LGHDT and CDR2 YNNKEL come from the germline V gene (reference sequence). The CDR3 consists of 15 residues. V shed 4 bases and J 6 bases; nucleotides not matched to a gene: 8. The DNA of the CDR3 is TGTGCCAGCAGCCGAGGAGCGGGAGTTCGCAATGAGCAGTTCTTC. Translating it yields CASSRGAGVRNEQFF.

This clonotype has more than one count but fewer than ten. The chain combines TRBV6-1 with TRBJ1-4; D not certain. This CDR3 is built from 16 residues. V was cut by 9 bases and J by 4 bases, with 21 bases left in between. CDR1 and CDR2 (germline): MNHNS, SASEGT. CDR3 nucleotide sequence: TGTGCCAGTCGGGATCCCCCAGGACGTCATAATGAAAAACTGTTTTTT. Translated, it gives CASRDPPGRHNEKLFF.

The chain combines TRBV12-3 or TRBV12-4 with TRBJ2-1, with D maybe TRBD1 (5 bases). Trimming shortened V by 4 bases and J by 6 bases, and 13 bases separated the two germline ends. The CDR3 spans 14 residues. The CDR3 protein is CASSSLQAGNEQFF. The CDR3 coding sequence is TGTGCCAGCAGTTCACTACAGGCTGGCAATGAGCAGTTCTTC.

This clonotype was picked up a small number of times. V usage is TRBV7-2 and J usage is TRBJ2-7; possible D gene TRBD1, 6 bases. Germline assignment: CDR1 SGHTA and CDR2 FQGNSA. The CDR3 runs 14 residues. The V end was cut by 5 bases, the J end by 3 bases, with 14 bases between. The CDR3 loop is CASSVQGLGYEQYF. The CDR3 DNA reads TGTGCCAGCAGCGTACAGGGTCTCGGCTACGAGCAGTACTTC.

This clonotype has a handful of counts. The gene calls are TRBV3-1 and TRBJ1-2; D is unclear. The CDR3 has 13 amino acids. Trimming stripped 3 bases from V and 5 bases from J, with 10 bases between. CDR1 and CDR2 from the germline V gene are LGHDT and YNNKEL (reference sequence). In DNA, the CDR3 is TGTGCCAGCAGCCAGCCAGGCCCATATGGCTACACCTTC. This sequence encodes CASSQPGPYGYTF.

The table lists this clonotype with a few counts. The gene calls are TRBV12-3 or TRBV12-4 and TRBJ2-7, with D unclear. The V end lost 5 bases, the J end lost 0 bases, and 8 bases lay between the germline ends. The CDR3 spans 13 residues. DNA of the CDR3: TGTGCCAGCAGTCCAGACTTCTCCTACGAGCAGTACTTC. Translated: CASSPDFSYEQYF.

The chain employs TRBV5-1 and TRBJ1-2, with 7 bases identical to TRBD1. Germline V CDR1 and CDR2: SGHRS, YFSETQ. V lost 4 bases to trimming and J lost 4 bases; unmatched junction nucleotides: 7. This CDR3 region has 14 residues. CDR3 amino acids: CASSPGGDGYGYTF. In nucleotides, the CDR3 is TGCGCCAGCAGCCCAGGGGGTGATGGCTATGGCTACACCTTC.

This clonotype was counted a few times. The chain links TRBV29-1 to TRBJ2-1; 8 bases map to TRBD1. CDR1 and CDR2 from the germline V gene are SQVTM and ANQGSEA. V trimming: 7 bases; J trimming: 6 bases; junction bases outside the gene matches: 8. CDR3 length: 13 residues. CDR3 protein: CSAGQGGFNEQFF. The CDR3, as DNA: TGCAGCGCCGGACAGGGTGGGTTCAATGAGCAGTTCTTC.

This clonotype was observed a few times. This chain joins TRBV10-2 and TRBJ1-5, with 8 positions matching TRBD1. The germline V gene has CDR1 WSHSY and CDR2 SAAADI. This CDR3 has 15 residues. J lost 5 bases, V lost 6 bases, and 9 bases had no gene match. The CDR3 reads CASRSGTGKDQPQHF. The CDR3 region has the DNA TGCGCCAGCAGGAGCGGGACAGGAAAGGATCAGCCCCAGCATTTT.

The V call is TRBV5-1, the J call TRBJ2-5; maybe TRBD2 (5 bases). Germline CDR1 and CDR2: SGHRS and YFSETQ. This CDR3 region has 14 residues. Trimming left V 0 bases short and J 5 bases short, with 11 bases between. The CDR3 loop reads CASSLGLPGETQYF. Here the CDR3 DNA reads TGCGCCAGCAGCTTGGGACTACCGGGTGAGACCCAGTACTTC.

The V and J genes are TRBV18 and TRBJ2-1, with a tentative D call TRBD2 (5 bases). Trimming pared 2 bases from V and 4 bases from J, leaving 12 bases between. The CDR3 is 15 residues long. Germline CDR1 and CDR2: KGHSH and LQKENI. The CDR3 bases are TGTGCCAGCTCACCAGACGCACTAGAGTACAATGAGCAGTTCTTC. Residues: CASSPDALEYNEQFF.

This clonotype was counted a few times. The V and J genes are TRBV5-1 and TRBJ2-1; no firm D call. Germline CDR1 reads SGHRS; CDR2 reads YFSETQ. V lost 4 bases to trimming and J lost 3 bases, with 11 bases between them. The CDR3 length is 14 residues. DNA of the CDR3: TGCGCCAGCAGCGGGCAGAACTACTACAATGAGCAGTTCTTC. The encoded protein is CASSGQNYYNEQFF.

This clonotype has at least ten counts. This rearrangement joins TRBV5-1 to TRBJ2-7; D gene uncertain. The CDR3 sequence is 13 residues long. Trimming removed 4 bases at V and 6 bases at J, with 14 bases between. The germline CDR1 and CDR2 sequences are SGHRS and YFSETQ. The CDR3 nucleotides are TGCGCCAGCAGCCCGTTTGGGCAGAGCGAGCAGTACTTC. Translated, it gives CASSPFGQSEQYF. The full variable domain, in which reference TRBV5-1 and TRBJ2-7 provide the parts outside the CDR3, is KAGVTQTPRYLIKTRGQQVTLSCSPISGHRSVSWYQQTPGQGLQFLFEYFSETQRNKGNFPGRFSGRQFSNSRSEMNVSTLELGDSALYLCASSPFGQSEQYFGPGTRLTVT.